The clone carrying this T cell receptor (beta chain) was recorded at least ten times. Stated time point: newly diagnosed GD, antithyroid drugs for less than 3 months. The TCR library was made from RNA extracted from PBMCs. According to the study, TCR beta libraries were built with iRepertoire HTBI primers and CDR3-region Arm-PCR. One entry per CDR3 protein results from TCRdb running MiXCR on the multiplex PCR reads. Of 450,000 to 600,000 distinct CDR3 sequences listed, 13% were seen once; the top ten hold 8.5% to 10%. The sample is drawn from a study of regulatory T cells in long-lasting Graves disease. CDR3 size: 14 residues. Germline-derived CDR1 and CDR2 are SGHRS and YFSETQ. Trimming took 5 bases from V and 6 from J; bases not matched to a gene: 5. This sample also appeared in a second study, on T cells in Graves' hyperthyroidism and ophthalmopathy. From that second work: Patients aged 18 to 65 had newly diagnosed hyperthyroidism lasting under 2 months. Researchers barred patients who had uncontrolled infection, other autoimmune disease, pregnancy or lactation. Using the HTBI primer set, a first-round RT-PCR was run on the TCR CDR3.

The input for sequencing was peripheral blood mononuclear cells (PBMCs), taken at new diagnosis, from a patient treated with antithyroid drugs. The V gene is TRBV5-1, the J gene TRBJ2-1; 10 bases are shared with TRBD1. This TCR was sampled from a man younger than 45 with Graves disease. The CDR3 nucleotides read TGCGCCAGCAGGACAGGGGGCGCGGCCAATGAGCAGTTCTTC. Its translation is CASRTGGAANEQFF.